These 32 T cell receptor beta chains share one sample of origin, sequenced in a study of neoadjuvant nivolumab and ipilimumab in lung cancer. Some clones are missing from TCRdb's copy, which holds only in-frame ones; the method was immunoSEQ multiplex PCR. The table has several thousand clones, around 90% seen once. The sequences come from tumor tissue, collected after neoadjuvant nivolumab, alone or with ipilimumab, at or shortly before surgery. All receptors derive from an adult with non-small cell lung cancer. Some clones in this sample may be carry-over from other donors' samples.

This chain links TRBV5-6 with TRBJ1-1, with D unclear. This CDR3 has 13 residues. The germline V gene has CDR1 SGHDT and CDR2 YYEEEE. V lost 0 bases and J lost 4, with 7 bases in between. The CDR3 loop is CASSLVRATEAFF. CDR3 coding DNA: TGTGCCAGCAGCTTGGTCCGGGCCACTGAAGCTTTCTTT.

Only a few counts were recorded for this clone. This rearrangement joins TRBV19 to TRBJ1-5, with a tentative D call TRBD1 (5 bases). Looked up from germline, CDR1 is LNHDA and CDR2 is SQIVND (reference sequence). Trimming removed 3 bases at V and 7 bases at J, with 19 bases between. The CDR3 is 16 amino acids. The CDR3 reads CASSIWGKTMGQPQHF. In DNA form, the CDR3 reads TGTGCCAGTAGTATTTGGGGCAAGACAATGGGGCAGCCCCAGCATTTT.

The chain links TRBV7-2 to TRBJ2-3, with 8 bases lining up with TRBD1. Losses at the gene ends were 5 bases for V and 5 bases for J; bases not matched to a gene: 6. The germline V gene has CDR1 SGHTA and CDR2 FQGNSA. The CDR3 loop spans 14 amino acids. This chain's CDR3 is CASSVGTGGDTQYF. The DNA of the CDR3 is TGTGCCAGCAGCGTCGGGACAGGAGGAGATACGCAGTATTTT.

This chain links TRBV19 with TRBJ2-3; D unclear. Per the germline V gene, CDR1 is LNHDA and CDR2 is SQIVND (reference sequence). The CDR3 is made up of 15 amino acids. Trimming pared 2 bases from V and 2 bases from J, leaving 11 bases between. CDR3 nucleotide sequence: TGTGCCAGTAGTATACTAAACAGCCTCACAGATACGCAGTATTTT. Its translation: CASSILNSLTDTQYF.

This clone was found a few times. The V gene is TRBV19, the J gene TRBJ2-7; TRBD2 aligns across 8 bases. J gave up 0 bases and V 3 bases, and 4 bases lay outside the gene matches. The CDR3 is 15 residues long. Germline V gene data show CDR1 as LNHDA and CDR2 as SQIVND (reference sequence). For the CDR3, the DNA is TGTGCCAGTAGTATCACTAGCGGCAGCTCCTACGAGCAGTACTTC. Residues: CASSITSGSSYEQYF.

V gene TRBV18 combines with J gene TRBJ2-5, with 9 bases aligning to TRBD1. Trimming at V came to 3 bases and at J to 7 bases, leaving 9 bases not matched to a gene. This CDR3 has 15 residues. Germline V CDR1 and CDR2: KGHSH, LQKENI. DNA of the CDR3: TGTGCCAGCTCACCGGGACAGGGACAAACCAGGACCCAGTACTTC. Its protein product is CASSPGQGQTRTQYF.

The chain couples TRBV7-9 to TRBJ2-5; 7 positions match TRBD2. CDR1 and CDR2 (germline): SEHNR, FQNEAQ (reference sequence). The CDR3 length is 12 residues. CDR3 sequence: CATASGQETQYF. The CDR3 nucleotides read TGTGCGACCGCTAGCGGACAAGAGACCCAGTACTTC.

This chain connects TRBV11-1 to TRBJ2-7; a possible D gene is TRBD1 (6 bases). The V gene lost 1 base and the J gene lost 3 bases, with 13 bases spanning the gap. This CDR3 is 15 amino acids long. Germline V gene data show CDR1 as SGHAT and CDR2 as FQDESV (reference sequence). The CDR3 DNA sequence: TGTGCCAGCAGCTTAGTCAATGGCAGGGGCTACGAGCAGTACTTC. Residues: CASSLVNGRGYEQYF.

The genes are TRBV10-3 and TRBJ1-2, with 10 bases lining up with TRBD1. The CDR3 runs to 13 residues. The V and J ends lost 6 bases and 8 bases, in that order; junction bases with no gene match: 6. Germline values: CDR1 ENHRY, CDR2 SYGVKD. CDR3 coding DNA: TGTGCCATCAGGTCGACAGGGGGCATGGGCTACACCTTC. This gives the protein CAIRSTGGMGYTF.

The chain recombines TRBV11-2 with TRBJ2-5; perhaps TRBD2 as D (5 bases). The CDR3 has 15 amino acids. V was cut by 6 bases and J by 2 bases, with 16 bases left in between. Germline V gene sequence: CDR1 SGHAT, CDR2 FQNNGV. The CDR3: CASRTTGGFQETQYF. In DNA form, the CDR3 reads TGTGCCAGCAGGACTACTGGCGGGTTTCAAGAGACCCAGTACTTC.

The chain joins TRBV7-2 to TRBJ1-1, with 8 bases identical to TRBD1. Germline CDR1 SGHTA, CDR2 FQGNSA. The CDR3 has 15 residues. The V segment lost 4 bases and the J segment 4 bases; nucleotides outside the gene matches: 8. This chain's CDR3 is CASSWTGHLGTEAFF. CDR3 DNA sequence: TGTGCCAGCAGCTGGACAGGGCACCTGGGCACTGAAGCTTTCTTT.

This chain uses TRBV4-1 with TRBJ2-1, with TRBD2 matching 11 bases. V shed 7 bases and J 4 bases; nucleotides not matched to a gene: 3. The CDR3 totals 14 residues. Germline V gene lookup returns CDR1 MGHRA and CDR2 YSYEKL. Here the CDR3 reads CASTRTSGYNEQFF. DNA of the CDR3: TGCGCCAGCACCCGGACTAGCGGGTACAATGAGCAGTTCTTC.

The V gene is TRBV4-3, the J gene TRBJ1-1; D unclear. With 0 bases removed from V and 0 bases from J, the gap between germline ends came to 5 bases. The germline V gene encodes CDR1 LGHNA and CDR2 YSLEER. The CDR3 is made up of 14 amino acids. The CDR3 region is CASSQDYMNTEAFF. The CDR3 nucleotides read TGCGCCAGCAGCCAAGACTACATGAACACTGAAGCTTTCTTT.

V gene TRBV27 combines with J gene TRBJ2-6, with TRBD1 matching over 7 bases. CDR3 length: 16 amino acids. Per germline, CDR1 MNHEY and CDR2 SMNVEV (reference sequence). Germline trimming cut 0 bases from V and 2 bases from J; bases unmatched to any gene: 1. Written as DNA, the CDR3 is TGTGCCAGCAGTTTATCTACAGGGGCTGGGGCCAACGTCCTGACTTTC. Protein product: CASSLSTGAGANVLTF.

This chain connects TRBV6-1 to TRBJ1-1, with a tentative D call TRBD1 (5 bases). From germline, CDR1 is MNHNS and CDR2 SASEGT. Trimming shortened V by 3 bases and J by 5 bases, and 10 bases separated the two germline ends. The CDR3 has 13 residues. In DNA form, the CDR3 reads TGTGCCAGCAGTGACCCGGGGGGAACTGAAGCTTTCTTT. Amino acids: CASSDPGGTEAFF.

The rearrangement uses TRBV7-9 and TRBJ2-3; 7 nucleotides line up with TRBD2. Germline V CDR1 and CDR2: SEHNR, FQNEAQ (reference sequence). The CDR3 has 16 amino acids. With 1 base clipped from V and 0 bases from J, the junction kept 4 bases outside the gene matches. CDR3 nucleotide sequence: TGTGCCAGCAGCTTAGGGCCTAGCGGTAGCACAGATACGCAGTATTTT. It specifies CASSLGPSGSTDTQYF.

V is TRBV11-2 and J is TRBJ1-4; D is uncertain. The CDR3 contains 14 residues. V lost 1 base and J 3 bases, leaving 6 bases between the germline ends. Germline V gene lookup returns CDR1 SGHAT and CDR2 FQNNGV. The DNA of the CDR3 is TGTGCCAGCAGCTTAGGGCAGTCTAATGAAAAACTGTTTTTT. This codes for CASSLGQSNEKLFF.

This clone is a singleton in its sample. The CDR3 here is CASSLGPVRNTQYF. Written as DNA, the CDR3 is TGTGCCAGCAGCTTAGGGCCGGTGAGGAATACGCAGTATTTT. This rearrangement joins TRBV5-5 to TRBJ2-3; D unresolved. The V and J ends lost 2 bases and 7 bases respectively, with 14 bases between them. Germline CDR1 reads SGHKS; CDR2 reads YYEKEE (reference sequence). CDR3 length: 14 residues.

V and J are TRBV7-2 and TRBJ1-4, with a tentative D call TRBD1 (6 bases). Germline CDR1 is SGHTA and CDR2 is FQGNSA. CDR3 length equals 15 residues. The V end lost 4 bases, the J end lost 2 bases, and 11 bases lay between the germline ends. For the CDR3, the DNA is TGTGCCAGCAGCTCCACAGGGCGGACTAATGAAAAACTGTTTTTT. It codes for CASSSTGRTNEKLFF.

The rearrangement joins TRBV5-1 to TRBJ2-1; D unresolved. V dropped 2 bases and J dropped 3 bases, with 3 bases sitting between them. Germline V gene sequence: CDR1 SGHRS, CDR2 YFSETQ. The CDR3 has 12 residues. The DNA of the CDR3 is TGCGCCAGCAGCTTCAGCTACAATGAGCAGTTCTTC. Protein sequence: CASSFSYNEQFF.

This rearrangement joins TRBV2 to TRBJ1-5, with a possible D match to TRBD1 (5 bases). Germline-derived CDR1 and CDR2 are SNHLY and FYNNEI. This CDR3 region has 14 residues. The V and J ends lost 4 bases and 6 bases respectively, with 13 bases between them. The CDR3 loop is CASSGPTVSQPQHF. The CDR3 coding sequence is TGTGCCAGCAGTGGACCGACAGTCTCTCAGCCCCAGCATTTT.

In DNA form, the CDR3 reads TGCGCCAGCAGCTGGGGCTGGGGGCTAGCGGGAGTGTACGAGCAGTACTTC. Translating it yields CASSWGWGLAGVYEQYF. The chain couples TRBV5-1 to TRBJ2-7, with 10 bases matching TRBD2. This CDR3 spans 17 amino acids. The V segment lost 3 bases and the J segment 4 bases; nucleotides outside the gene matches: 13. CDR1 SGHRS and CDR2 YFSETQ come from the germline V gene.

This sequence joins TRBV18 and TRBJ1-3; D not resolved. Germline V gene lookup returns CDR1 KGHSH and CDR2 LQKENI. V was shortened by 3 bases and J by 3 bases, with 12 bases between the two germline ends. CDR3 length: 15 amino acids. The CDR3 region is CASSPTTEVGNTIYF. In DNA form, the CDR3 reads TGTGCCAGCTCACCCACCACGGAAGTTGGAAACACCATATATTTT.

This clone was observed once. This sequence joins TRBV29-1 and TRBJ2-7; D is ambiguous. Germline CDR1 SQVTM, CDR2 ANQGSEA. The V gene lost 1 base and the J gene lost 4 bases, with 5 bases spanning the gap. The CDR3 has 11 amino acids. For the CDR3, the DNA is TGCAGCGTTGAAGCAAATTACGAGCAGTACTTC. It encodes CSVEANYEQYF.

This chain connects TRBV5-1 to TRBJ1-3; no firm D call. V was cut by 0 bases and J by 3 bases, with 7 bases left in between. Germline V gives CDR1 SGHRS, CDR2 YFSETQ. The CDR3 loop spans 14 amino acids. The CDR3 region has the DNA TGCGCCAGCAGCTTGGGCCTAGGTGGAAACACCATATATTTT. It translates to CASSLGLGGNTIYF. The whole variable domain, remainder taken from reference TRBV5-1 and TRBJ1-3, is KAGVTQTPRYLIKTRGQQVTLSCSPISGHRSVSWYQQTPGQGLQFLFEYFSETQRNKGNFPGRFSGRQFSNSRSEMNVSTLELGDSALYLCASSLGLGGNTIYFGEGSWLTVV.

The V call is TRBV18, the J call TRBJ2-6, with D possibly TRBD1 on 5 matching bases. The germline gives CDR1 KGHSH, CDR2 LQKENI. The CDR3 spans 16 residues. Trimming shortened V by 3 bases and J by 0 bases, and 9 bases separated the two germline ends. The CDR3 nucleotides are TGTGCCAGCTCACCCTACAGGTTCTCTGGGGCCAACGTCCTGACTTTC. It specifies CASSPYRFSGANVLTF.

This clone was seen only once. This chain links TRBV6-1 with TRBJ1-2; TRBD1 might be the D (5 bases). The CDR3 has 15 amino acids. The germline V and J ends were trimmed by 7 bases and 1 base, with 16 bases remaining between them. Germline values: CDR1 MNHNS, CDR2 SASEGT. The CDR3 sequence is CASKEQEGLNYGYTF. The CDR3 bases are TGTGCCAGCAAAGAACAGGAGGGTCTTAACTATGGCTACACCTTC.

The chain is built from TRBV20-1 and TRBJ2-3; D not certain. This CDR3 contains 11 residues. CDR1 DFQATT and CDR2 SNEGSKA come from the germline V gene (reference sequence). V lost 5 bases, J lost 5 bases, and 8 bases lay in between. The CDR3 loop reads CSAGPGDTQYF. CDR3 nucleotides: TGCAGTGCTGGTCCCGGAGATACGCAGTATTTT.

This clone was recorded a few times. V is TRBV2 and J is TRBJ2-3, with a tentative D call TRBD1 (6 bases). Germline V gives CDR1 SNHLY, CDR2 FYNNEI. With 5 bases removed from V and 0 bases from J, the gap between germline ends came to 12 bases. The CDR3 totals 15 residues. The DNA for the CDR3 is TGTGCCAGCAGTCCTGGGACATTTAGCACAGATACGCAGTATTTT. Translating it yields CASSPGTFSTDTQYF.

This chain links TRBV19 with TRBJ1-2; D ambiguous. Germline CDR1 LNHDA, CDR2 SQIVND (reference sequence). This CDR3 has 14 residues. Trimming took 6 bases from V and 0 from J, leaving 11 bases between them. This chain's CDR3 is CASRVGEANYGYTF. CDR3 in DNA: TGTGCCAGTAGAGTGGGCGAGGCTAACTATGGCTACACCTTC.

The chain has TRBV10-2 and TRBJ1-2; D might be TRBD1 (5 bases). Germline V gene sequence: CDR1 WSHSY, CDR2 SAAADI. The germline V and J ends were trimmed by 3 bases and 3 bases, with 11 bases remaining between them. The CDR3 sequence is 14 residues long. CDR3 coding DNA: TGCGCCAGCAGTGAAAACAGGCAGGACTATGGCTACACCTTC. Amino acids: CASSENRQDYGYTF.

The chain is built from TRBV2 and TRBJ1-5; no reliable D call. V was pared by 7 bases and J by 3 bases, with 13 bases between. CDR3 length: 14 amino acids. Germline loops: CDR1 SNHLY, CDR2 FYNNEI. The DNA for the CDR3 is TGTGCCAGCAAAAAGAGAGATAACAATCAGCCCCAGCATTTT. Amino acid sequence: CASKKRDNNQPQHF.